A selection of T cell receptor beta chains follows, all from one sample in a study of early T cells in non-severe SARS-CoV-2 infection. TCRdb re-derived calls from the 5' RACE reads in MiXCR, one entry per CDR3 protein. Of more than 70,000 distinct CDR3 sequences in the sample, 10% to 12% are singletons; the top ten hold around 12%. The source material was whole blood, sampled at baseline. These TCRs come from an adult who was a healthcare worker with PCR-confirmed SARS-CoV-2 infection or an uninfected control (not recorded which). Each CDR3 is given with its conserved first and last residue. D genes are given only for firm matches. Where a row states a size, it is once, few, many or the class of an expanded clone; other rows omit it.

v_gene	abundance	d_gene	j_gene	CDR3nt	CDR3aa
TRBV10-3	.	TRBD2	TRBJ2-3	TGTGCCATCAGTGGGCGACTAGCGGGGGCTACGCAGTATTTT	CAISGRLAGATQYF
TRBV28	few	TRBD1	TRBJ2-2	TGTGCCACCCTGTTACAGGGGGCGGTCGGGGAGCTGTTTTTT	CATLLQGAVGELFF
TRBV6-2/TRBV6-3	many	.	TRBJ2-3	TGTGCCAGCAGTTACGGGCCCCACGTAGATACGCAGTATTTT	CASSYGPHVDTQYF
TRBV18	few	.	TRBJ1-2	TGTGCCAGCTCACCCCTGCCCCCCTCGGACTATGGCTACACCTTC	CASSPLPPSDYGYTF
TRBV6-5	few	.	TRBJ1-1	TGTGCCAGCAGTTACGTTCGGATGAACACTGAAGCTTTCTTT	CASSYVRMNTEAFF
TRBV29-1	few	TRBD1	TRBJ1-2	TGCAGCGTCAGACAGGGCTATGGCTACACCTTC	CSVRQGYGYTF
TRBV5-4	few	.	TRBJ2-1	TGTGCCAGCAGCCCCCGGGCCCCCAACAATGAGCAGTTCTTC	CASSPRAPNNEQFF
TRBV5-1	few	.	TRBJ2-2	TGCGCCAGCAGCTTGGCGGCCACCGGGGAGCTGTTTTTT	CASSLAATGELFF
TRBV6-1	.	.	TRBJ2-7	TGTGCCAGCACCGACACCGGACCGGGGGAGCAGTACTTC	CASTDTGPGEQYF
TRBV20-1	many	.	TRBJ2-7	TGCAGTGCTTCGACAGCCTCCTACGAGCAGTACTTC	CSASTASYEQYF
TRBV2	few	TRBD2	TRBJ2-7	TGTGCCAGCAGAGAGACGGGAGGGTACGAGCAGTACTTC	CASRETGGYEQYF
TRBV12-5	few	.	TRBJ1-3	TGTGCTAGTGTCCTCCAAGAAGGGTGGGGAAACACCATATATTTT	CASVLQEGWGNTIYF
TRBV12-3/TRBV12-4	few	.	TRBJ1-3	TGTGCCAGCAGTTTAGCTTCGGTAAACACCATATATTTT	CASSLASVNTIYF
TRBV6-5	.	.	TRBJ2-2	TGTGCCAGCAGATATGATAACAGGAACACCGGGGAGCTGTTTTTT	CASRYDNRNTGELFF
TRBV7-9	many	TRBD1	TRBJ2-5	TGTGCCAGCAGCCCGACAGGGGCGATGGAGACCCAGTACTTC	CASSPTGAMETQYF
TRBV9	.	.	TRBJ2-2	TGTGCCAGCAGCAAAACCCCCCACCTAGTCTCCGGGGAGCTGTTTTTT	CASSKTPHLVSGELFF
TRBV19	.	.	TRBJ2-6	TGTGCCAGTAAGGGACCTCCCTCTGGGGCCAACGTCCTGACTTTC	CASKGPPSGANVLTF
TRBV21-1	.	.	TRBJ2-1	TGTGCCAGCAGCAAAGAAGAGCGGGGGCCCGACAATGAGCAGTTCTTC	CASSKEERGPDNEQFF
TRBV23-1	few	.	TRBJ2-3	TGCGCCAGCAGTCAATCGGGCAGGATGAATACGCAGTATTTT	CASSQSGRMNTQYF
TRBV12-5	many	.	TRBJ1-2	TGTGCTAGTGGTTCCGGACATGCCTTCTATGGCTACACCTTC	CASGSGHAFYGYTF
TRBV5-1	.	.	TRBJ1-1	TGCGCCAGCAGCTTGTATAGTTTGAACACTGAAGCTTTCTTT	CASSLYSLNTEAFF
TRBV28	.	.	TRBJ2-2	TGTGCCAGCAGTTTCTCTGGTAACACCGGGGAGCTGTTTTTT	CASSFSGNTGELFF